Following are 23 T cell receptor beta chains from one sample sequenced in a study of PD-L1 blockade in urothelial cancer. Produced via immunoSEQ multiplex PCR; TCRdb's table is partial and in-frame only. In the table there are 45,000 to 50,000 clones, about 82% of which are singletons. Time point in this sample: peripheral blood 6 weeks after treatment start. The sequencing here drew on PBMCs, taken around atezolizumab (anti-PD-L1) treatment. The receptors shown here come from an older man with urothelial cancer.

This rearrangement joins TRBV11-3 to TRBJ2-1, with TRBD2 matching over 8 bases. The CDR3 length is 16 residues. Germline CDR1 reads SGHNT; CDR2 reads YENEEA. V lost 5 bases to trimming and J lost 4 bases; unmatched junction nucleotides: 10. CDR3 in DNA: TGTGCCAGCAGCCCTCGGACTAGCTTGGGATACAATGAGCAGTTCTTC. Translating gives CASSPRTSLGYNEQFF.

The genes are TRBV27 and TRBJ1-2; 8 bases agree with TRBD1. The germline V gene has CDR1 MNHEY and CDR2 SMNVEV (reference sequence). With 0 bases clipped from V and 4 bases from J, the junction kept 19 bases outside the gene matches. This CDR3 is built from 20 residues. Here the CDR3 reads CASSLSVTRSGQGTTYGYTF. The CDR3 DNA is TGTGCCAGCAGTTTATCGGTCACCCGTTCAGGACAGGGTACGACCTATGGCTACACCTTC.

V gene TRBV19 combines with J gene TRBJ2-2, with D tentatively TRBD2 (6 bases). Germline CDR1 LNHDA, CDR2 SQIVND (reference sequence). The length of the CDR3 is 12 residues. CDR3 bases: TGTGGAGCCGACGGGGGCACCGGGGAGCTGTTTTTT. Its translation is CGADGGTGELFF.

The CDR3 region has the DNA TGTGCCAGCAGGGTGGGACACCATGGCGGGAACTATGGCTACACCTTC. Amino acid sequence: CASRVGHHGGNYGYTF. The rearrangement uses TRBV28 and TRBJ1-2; D might be TRBD1 (6 bases). V lost 6 bases and J lost 2, with 19 bases in between. The length of the CDR3 is 16 residues. Germline loops: CDR1 MDHEN, CDR2 SYDVKM.

The J gene is TRBJ2-1, the V gene TRBV19, with 14 bases matching TRBD2. The CDR3 runs 16 residues. The ends lost 5 bases at V and 9 bases at J; junction bases unmatched: 9. CDR1 and CDR2 from the germline V gene are LNHDA and SQIVND (reference sequence). Written as DNA, the CDR3 is TGTGCCAGTAGTGCGGGACTAGCGGGAGCTGAAGGTGAGCAGTTCTTC. Translating it yields CASSAGLAGAEGEQFF. The variable domain in full, completed from reference TRBV19 and TRBJ2-1, reads DGGITQSPKYLFRKEGQNVTLSCEQNLNHDAMYWYRQDPGQGLRLIYYSQIVNDFQKGDIAEGYSVSREKKESFPLTVTSAQKNPTAFYLCASSAGLAGAEGEQFFGPGTRLTVL.

J is TRBJ2-5 and V is TRBV9, with D uncertain. Trimming removed 5 bases at V and 0 bases at J, with 17 bases between. The germline V gene encodes CDR1 SGDLS and CDR2 YYNGEE. This CDR3 comprises 16 residues. The CDR3 region is CASSEGLAVDQETQYF. The CDR3 DNA is TGTGCCAGCAGTGAAGGCTTGGCGGTCGACCAAGAGACCCAGTACTTC.

The CDR3: CAIRGASAGELFF. Here the CDR3 DNA reads TGTGCCATCAGAGGAGCTAGCGCCGGGGAGCTGTTTTTT. The chain joins TRBV10-3 to TRBJ2-2, with D tentatively TRBD2 (6 bases). CDR3 length: 13 residues. V lost 6 bases and J lost 6, with 11 bases in between. CDR1 ENHRY and CDR2 SYGVKD come from the germline V gene.

The CDR3 is CASSWTSGRQFF. The CDR3 DNA is TGTGCCAGCAGTTGGACTAGCGGCCGGCAGTTCTTC. This chain uses TRBV28 with TRBJ2-1, with 10 bases that match TRBD2. Germline V gene data show CDR1 as MDHEN and CDR2 as SYDVKM. This CDR3 is built from 12 residues. The ends lost 4 bases at V and 12 bases at J; junction bases unmatched: 3.

The chain has TRBV5-6 and TRBJ2-7; D is unresolved. CDR1 is SGHDT, CDR2 YYEEEE, per germline. CDR3 size: 11 residues. V was shortened by 3 bases and J by 2 bases, with 3 bases between the two germline ends. The CDR3 region has the DNA TGTGCCAGCAGCTCGGCCTACGAGCAGTACTTC. Protein product: CASSSAYEQYF.

There are a few counts of this clone. The chain recombines TRBV7-3 with TRBJ2-7, with a weak D call TRBD1 (6 bases). The germline V and J ends were trimmed by 5 bases and 3 bases, with 17 bases remaining between them. The V gene's germline CDR1 is SGHTA and CDR2 FQGTGA. The CDR3 is 15 amino acids. The CDR3 DNA reads as TGTGCCAGCAGCCACGAAGCGGAAGGGGGCTACGAGCAGTACTTC. The encoded protein is CASSHEAEGGYEQYF.

The chain joins TRBV5-1 to TRBJ2-5, with 13 bases aligning to TRBD2. There are 16 residues in the CDR3. Trimming took 4 bases from V and 3 from J; bases not matched to a gene: 6. The germline V gene has CDR1 SGHRS and CDR2 YFSETQ. In nucleotides, the CDR3 is TGCGCCAGCAGCACGGGACTAGCGGGAAGTAAAGAGACCCAGTACTTC. Amino acids: CASSTGLAGSKETQYF.

CDR3 residues: CASSYSRAGNTIYF. Written as DNA, the CDR3 is TGTGCCAGCAGTTACTCCCGGGCTGGAAACACCATATATTTT. The chain carries TRBV6-5 and TRBJ1-3; D gene ambiguous. Germline V lookup: CDR1 MNHEY, CDR2 SVGAGI. V lost 0 bases and J 2 bases, leaving 5 bases between the germline ends. This CDR3 has 14 amino acids.

The chain combines TRBV11-1 with TRBJ2-5, with 7 bases aligning to TRBD1. J was trimmed by 5 bases and V by 5 bases; bases with no gene match: 5. In germline, CDR1 is SGHAT, CDR2 FQDESV (reference sequence). CDR3 length equals 13 residues. The CDR3 protein is CASSADREETQYF. In DNA form, the CDR3 reads TGTGCCAGCAGCGCTGACAGGGAGGAGACCCAGTACTTC.

The genes are TRBV7-3 and TRBJ1-5; D might be TRBD1 (5 bases). The CDR3 is 14 residues long. Germline V gives CDR1 SGHTA, CDR2 FQGTGA. Trimming removed 2 bases from V and 5 bases from J, with 10 bases in between. CDR3 sequence (DNA): TGTGCCAGCAGCTTAGGCAGGGTAGATCAGCCCCAGCATTTT. Translated: CASSLGRVDQPQHF. Supplemented by reference TRBV7-3 and TRBJ1-5, the full variable domain reads GAGVSQTPSNKVTEKGKYVELRCDPISGHTALYWYRQSLGQGPEFLIYFQGTGAADDSGLPNDRFFAVRPEGSVSTLKIQRTERGDSAVYLCASSLGRVDQPQHFGDGTRLSIL.

The chain has TRBV5-1 and TRBJ1-2; the match to TRBD1 covers 8 bases. Germline V lookup: CDR1 SGHRS, CDR2 YFSETQ. CDR3 length: 16 residues. V was pared by 5 bases and J by 3 bases, with 12 bases of the junction left unmatched. CDR3 bases: TGCGCCAGCAGTTCGACAGGGGCTCCTGCCGACTATGGCTACACCTTC. Translated, it gives CASSSTGAPADYGYTF.

The chain couples TRBV11-2 to TRBJ2-1, with 7 bases fitting TRBD2. Per germline, CDR1 SGHAT and CDR2 FQNNGV. The CDR3 covers 17 residues. V dropped 3 bases and J dropped 0; count of bases not matched to a gene: 8. Here the CDR3 DNA reads TGTGCCAGCAGCTTCCGGGGTAGCGGGTTCTCCTACAATGAGCAGTTCTTC. It specifies CASSFRGSGFSYNEQFF.

The chain is built from TRBV18 and TRBJ1-5; D is undetermined. The germline V and J ends were trimmed by 2 bases and 3 bases, with 11 bases remaining between them. Germline CDR1 is KGHSH and CDR2 is LQKENI. The CDR3 runs to 15 residues. The CDR3 loop is CASSPDWLNNQPQHF. CDR3 DNA: TGTGCCAGCTCACCAGACTGGCTGAACAATCAGCCCCAGCATTTT. Full variable domain (outside the CDR3, taken from reference TRBV18 and TRBJ1-5): NAGVMQNPRHLVRRRGQEARLRCSPMKGHSHVYWYRQLPEEGLKFMVYLQKENIIDESGMPKERFSAEFPKEGPSILRIQQVVRGDSAAYFCASSPDWLNNQPQHFGDGTRLSIL.

V is TRBV15 and J is TRBJ1-1; the D gene is possibly TRBD1 (6 bases). V was shortened by 0 bases and J by 5 bases, with 13 bases between the two germline ends. The CDR3 covers 15 residues. CDR1 LNHNV and CDR2 YYDKDF come from the germline V gene (reference sequence). CDR3 sequence: CATSRDGQQGTEAFF. CDR3 nucleotide sequence: TGTGCCACCAGCAGAGACGGTCAGCAGGGGACTGAAGCTTTCTTT.

The rearrangement uses TRBV7-9 and TRBJ2-1, with D possibly being TRBD2 (5 bases). Trimming took 0 bases from V and 0 from J, leaving 6 bases between them. This CDR3 comprises 15 residues. Germline V gives CDR1 SEHNR, CDR2 FQNEAQ (reference sequence). The CDR3 loop is CASSLAGSSYNEQFF. The CDR3 coding sequence is TGTGCCAGCAGCTTAGCGGGGAGCTCCTACAATGAGCAGTTCTTC.

V is TRBV11-2 and J is TRBJ2-7, with TRBD1 identical over 8 bases. This CDR3 is built from 15 residues. Germline V gene lookup returns CDR1 SGHAT and CDR2 FQNNGV. V was pared by 5 bases and J by 2 bases, with 8 bases of the junction left unmatched. This chain's CDR3 is CASSQPWGQAYEQYF. CDR3 coding DNA: TGTGCCAGCAGCCAACCGTGGGGACAGGCCTACGAGCAGTACTTC.

V is TRBV2 and J is TRBJ2-2; 11 bases are a match to TRBD1. V was pared by 6 bases and J by 7 bases, with 10 bases of the junction left unmatched. Germline V gives CDR1 SNHLY, CDR2 FYNNEI. The CDR3 totals 16 residues. CDR3 DNA sequence: TGTGCCAGCAGCTACATCGGACAGGGGGCGGACGGGGAGCTGTTTTTT. Encoded protein: CASSYIGQGADGELFF. Full variable domain (rest looked up from reference TRBV2 and TRBJ2-2): EPEVTQTPSHQVTQMGQEVILRCVPISNHLYFYWYRQILGQKVEFLVSFYNNEISEKSEIFDDQFSVERPDGSNFTLKIRSTKLEDSAMYFCASSYIGQGADGELFFGEGSRLTVL.

This clone occurred once. Written as DNA, the CDR3 is TGTGCCATCCACCGCCTCGAGGAGGCTGAAGCTTTCTTT. It is translated as CAIHRLEEAEAFF. The chain employs TRBV28 and TRBJ1-1; no reliable D call. Germline-derived CDR1 and CDR2 are MDHEN and SYDVKM. CDR3 length: 13 residues. V lost 10 bases and J 6 bases, leaving 18 bases between the germline ends.

This chain joins TRBV19 and TRBJ2-1; 11 nucleotides line up with TRBD2. The CDR3 covers 16 residues. From germline, CDR1 is LNHDA and CDR2 SQIVND (reference sequence). V shed 4 bases and J 4 bases; nucleotides not matched to a gene: 6. Here the CDR3 reads CASSKTSGVPYNEQFF. The CDR3 DNA follows: TGTGCCAGTAGTAAGACTAGCGGGGTCCCTTACAATGAGCAGTTCTTC. Full variable domain (rest looked up from reference TRBV19 and TRBJ2-1): DGGITQSPKYLFRKEGQNVTLSCEQNLNHDAMYWYRQDPGQGLRLIYYSQIVNDFQKGDIAEGYSVSREKKESFPLTVTSAQKNPTAFYLCASSKTSGVPYNEQFFGPGTRLTVL.